Below are 23 T cell receptor beta chains sequenced from a single sample in a study of cytomegalovirus exposure and HLA in healthy donors. PCR amplification relied on 60 Vbeta primers (plus 13 Jbeta primers). The protocol was immunoSEQ multiplex PCR, while the TCRdb copy is restricted to in-frame clones and leaves out a portion. The table lists around 110,000 clones, 71% of them singletons. The sample consisted of PBMCs. The receptors were sampled from a female donor in good health and CMV-seronegative.

This chain joins TRBV11-2 and TRBJ2-5; D possibly corresponds to TRBD1 (5 bases). In germline, CDR1 is SGHAT, CDR2 FQNNGV. V was shortened by 5 bases and J by 4 bases, with 14 bases between the two germline ends. The CDR3 loop spans 14 amino acids. CDR3 loop: CASSPGHLGETQYF. The CDR3 coding sequence is TGTGCCAGCAGCCCCGGACACCTCGGAGAGACCCAGTACTTC.

The rearrangement joins TRBV6-1 to TRBJ1-2; D might be TRBD1 (6 bases). V shed 7 bases and J shed 0 bases, with 15 bases lying between them. This CDR3 spans 15 amino acids. Germline V CDR1 and CDR2: MNHNS, SASEGT. Here the CDR3 reads CASTGHRMANYGYTF. The CDR3 DNA reads as TGTGCCAGCACGGGACACCGCATGGCTAACTATGGCTACACCTTC.

This clone was detected only a few times. The J gene is TRBJ2-1, the V gene TRBV1; the D call of TRBD2 is as the table states it, not checked on the DNA. TRBV1 is designated a pseudogene. The CDR3 sequence is 18 residues long. In DNA form, the CDR3 reads TGCACCAGCAGCCAAAGTGGTCGGCGGGAGGACTCCTACAATGAGCAGTTCTTC. Amino acid sequence: CTSSQSGRREDSYNEQFF.

The chain links TRBV29-1 to TRBJ2-7, with TRBD2 matching 15 bases. J gave up 3 bases and V 4 bases, and 25 bases lay outside the gene matches. This CDR3 spans 22 amino acids. The V gene's germline CDR1 is SQVTM and CDR2 ANQGSEA. CDR3 coding DNA: TGCAGCGTTGTTGTTGCACGCCGGGGGCCGGGACTAGCGGGAGGAATGGACTACGAGCAGTACTTC. This sequence encodes CSVVVARRGPGLAGGMDYEQYF.

The genes are TRBV28 and TRBJ2-5, with a tentative D call TRBD2 (5 bases). V lost 2 bases and J 7 bases, leaving 14 bases between the germline ends. The CDR3 spans 14 residues. In germline, CDR1 is MDHEN, CDR2 SYDVKM. CDR3 nucleotide sequence: TGTGCCAGCAGTTTAGAACTGCCAAGCGGGACCCAGTACTTC. This gives the protein CASSLELPSGTQYF.

This chain connects TRBV11-2 to TRBJ1-1; possibly TRBD1 for D (5 bases). The germline gives CDR1 SGHAT, CDR2 FQNNGV. CDR3 length: 13 residues. V was clipped by 5 bases and J by 8 bases, with 15 bases between them. CDR3 in amino acids: CASSARGLAEAFF. The CDR3 nucleotides are TGTGCCAGCAGCGCCCGGGGGTTAGCGGAAGCTTTCTTT.

This clone was observed at least ten times. The V gene is TRBV2, the J gene TRBJ1-2; 9 nucleotides agree with TRBD1. CDR3 length: 15 amino acids. The V gene end was trimmed by 9 bases and the J gene end by 2 bases; junction bases not matched to a gene: 10. Germline V CDR1 and CDR2: SNHLY, FYNNEI. Here the CDR3 DNA reads TGTGCCAGTCGCGAGGGGACAGGGCCCAACTATGGCTACACCTTC. Translated, it gives CASREGTGPNYGYTF. Based on the CDR3 plus reference TRBV2 and TRBJ1-2, the full variable domain is EPEVTQTPSHQVTQMGQEVILRCVPISNHLYFYWYRQILGQKVEFLVSFYNNEISEKSEIFDDQFSVERPDGSNFTLKIRSTKLEDSAMYFCASREGTGPNYGYTFGSGTRLTVV.

This clone was seen only a few times. The genes are TRBV5-1 and TRBJ2-7, with 16 positions matching TRBD2. The CDR3 has 18 residues. Trimming at V came to 0 bases and at J to 6 bases, leaving 9 bases not matched to a gene. Germline CDR1 and CDR2: SGHRS and YFSETQ. The CDR3 DNA reads as TGCGCCAGCAGCTTGGGACCTCCGGGACTAGCGGGAGGGGGCGAGCAGTACTTC. Translating it yields CASSLGPPGLAGGGEQYF.

This chain uses TRBV4-3 with TRBJ2-7, with D tentatively TRBD2 (6 bases). Per the germline V gene, CDR1 is LGHNA and CDR2 is YSLEER. This CDR3 spans 15 amino acids. V was cut by 0 bases and J by 0 bases, with 9 bases left in between. CDR3 coding DNA: TGCGCCAGCAGCCAAGATCGCGGGAACTCCTACGAGCAGTACTTC. Amino acids: CASSQDRGNSYEQYF.

The rearrangement links TRBV29-1 to TRBJ2-3, with D perhaps matching TRBD2 (6 bases). The germline V gene has CDR1 SQVTM and CDR2 ANQGSEA. The V gene lost 6 bases and the J gene lost 10 bases, with 23 bases spanning the gap. The CDR3 is 14 amino acids. The CDR3: CSVVSTQAGSSQYF. The CDR3 region has the DNA TGCAGCGTGGTTTCGACCCAGGCGGGGAGTTCGCAGTATTTT.

The chain combines TRBV5-5 with TRBJ2-1, with 9 bases aligning to TRBD2. This CDR3 spans 15 amino acids. In germline, CDR1 is SGHKS, CDR2 YYEKEE (reference sequence). The V segment lost 1 base and the J segment 4 bases; nucleotides outside the gene matches: 3. This CDR3 is CASSLYSGSYNEQFF. The DNA of the CDR3 is TGTGCCAGCAGCTTGTATAGCGGGAGTTACAATGAGCAGTTCTTC.

This clone was observed a few times. The chain has TRBV6-6 and TRBJ1-5; possibly TRBD1 for D (6 bases). The germline V gene encodes CDR1 MNHNY and CDR2 SVGAGI (reference sequence). Trimming removed 10 bases from V and 0 bases from J, with 13 bases in between. This CDR3 has 14 amino acids. CDR3 residues: CATRTVTSNQPQHF. DNA for the CDR3: TGTGCCACCCGGACAGTTACTAGCAATCAGCCCCAGCATTTT.

The chain links TRBV7-9 to TRBJ1-2, with 7 bases lining up with TRBD1. Germline CDR1 is SEHNR and CDR2 is FQNEAQ (reference sequence). The CDR3 covers 16 residues. V lost 2 bases, J lost 4 bases, and 10 bases stayed unmatched. The CDR3 is CASSLSGQFVSYGYTF. CDR3 nucleotide sequence: TGTGCCAGCAGCTTATCGGGACAGTTCGTGAGCTATGGCTACACCTTC.

CDR3 region: CASSFRQARGEKLFF. The CDR3 DNA follows: TGTGCCAGCAGTTTCCGGCAGGCTAGGGGTGAAAAACTGTTTTTT. The chain has TRBV27 and TRBJ1-4, with D maybe TRBD1 (5 bases). The CDR3 extends over 15 amino acids. V lost 3 bases and J lost 7, with 15 bases in between. Germline assignment: CDR1 MNHEY and CDR2 SMNVEV (reference sequence).

This sequence joins TRBV10-1 and TRBJ2-7, with TRBD2 identical over 12 bases. V lost 2 bases and J lost 3; bases outside the gene matches: 2. Germline-derived CDR1 and CDR2 are WNHNN and SYGVQD (reference sequence). The CDR3 has 15 residues. CDR3 DNA sequence: TGCGCCAGCAGTGAGGGACTAGCGGGAAACTACGAGCAGTACTTC. It codes for CASSEGLAGNYEQYF.

The chain links TRBV5-1 to TRBJ2-5; D might be TRBD2 (5 bases). CDR3 length: 15 amino acids. CDR1 is SGHRS and CDR2 is YFSETQ in the germline V gene. Between the trimmed V and J ends, which lost 0 bases and 2 bases, there was a span of 11 bases. CDR3 region: CASSLVRGSQETQYF. CDR3 sequence (DNA): TGCGCCAGCAGCTTGGTGAGAGGGTCTCAAGAGACCCAGTACTTC.

This clone came up a few times. This sequence joins TRBV7-9 and TRBJ2-3, with 12 bases matching TRBD2. V was pared by 5 bases and J by 5 bases, with 8 bases of the junction left unmatched. This CDR3 contains 16 residues. Germline CDR1 is SEHNR and CDR2 is FQNEAQ (reference sequence). The CDR3 sequence: CASSLRLAGAVDTQYF. The CDR3 DNA reads TGTGCCAGCAGCCTAAGACTAGCGGGAGCCGTAGATACGCAGTATTTT.

This clone was picked up a small number of times. The chain joins TRBV9 to TRBJ2-5; 9 positions match TRBD1. The trim removed 0 bases at V and 5 bases at J, leaving 5 bases unmatched. The CDR3 is 15 amino acids. CDR1 and CDR2 (germline): SGDLS, YYNGEE. CDR3 sequence reads: CASSVAGQGAETQYF. In nucleotides, the CDR3 is TGTGCCAGCAGCGTAGCGGGACAGGGAGCCGAGACCCAGTACTTC. Using reference TRBV9 and TRBJ2-5 for the parts outside the CDR3, the full variable domain is DSGVTQTPKHLITATGQRVTLRCSPRSGDLSVYWYQQSLDQGLQFLIQYYNGEERAKGNILERFSAQQFPDLHSELNLSSLELGDSALYFCASSVAGQGAETQYFGPGTRLLVL.

As concerns this clone: Without the conserved terminal phenylalanine or tryptophan, this CDR3 likely stems from a read error. The chain recombines TRBV7-8 with TRBJ1-1; TRBD1 aligns across 10 bases. The CDR3 is made up of 15 amino acids. V shed 4 bases, J shed 4 bases, and the junction held 6 bases outside the gene matches. CDR1 and CDR2 from the germline V gene are SGHVS and FQNEAQ. The CDR3 DNA follows: TGTGCCAGCAGCTCGGACAGGGGGATTATCACTGAAGCTTTCTCT. Residues: CASSSDRGIITEAFS.

The rearrangement links TRBV28 to TRBJ1-5, with D possibly matching TRBD1 (6 bases). This CDR3 contains 16 residues. Deletions cut 5 bases from V and 6 bases from J, with 20 bases between. CDR1 is MDHEN, CDR2 SYDVKM, per germline. The CDR3 here is CASSRPPRQAGQPQHF. In DNA form, the CDR3 reads TGTGCCAGCAGTCGTCCGCCCCGACAGGCGGGTCAGCCCCAGCATTTT.

The chain employs TRBV9 and TRBJ2-1; 8 bases map to TRBD1. V shed 4 bases, J shed 8 bases, and the junction held 26 bases outside the gene matches. The CDR3 is 20 residues long. Germline values: CDR1 SGDLS, CDR2 YYNGEE. CDR3 residues: CASSPLGARTGRRLRDEQFF. The CDR3 DNA follows: TGTGCCAGCAGCCCCCTCGGTGCTCGGACAGGGAGACGCCTGAGGGATGAGCAGTTCTTC.

This clone occurred once. The V call is TRBV7-3, the J call TRBJ1-1; 7 nucleotides line up with TRBD1. V shed 5 bases, J shed 0 bases, and the junction held 9 bases outside the gene matches. CDR3 length: 16 amino acids. Germline-derived CDR1 and CDR2 are SGHTA and FQGTGA. The CDR3 DNA follows: TGTGCCAGCAGCCCCAGGACAGGACCTTTGAACACTGAAGCTTTCTTT. This translates into CASSPRTGPLNTEAFF.

The chain recombines TRBV4-2 with TRBJ2-7; a weak D match, TRBD1 (5 bases). The CDR3 extends over 15 amino acids. The V gene lost 6 bases and the J gene lost 3 bases, with 18 bases spanning the gap. Germline V lookup: CDR1 LGHNA, CDR2 YNFKEQ. CDR3: CASSSQGSPNYEQYF. The CDR3 coding sequence is TGTGCCAGCAGTTCCCAGGGCTCCCCCAACTACGAGCAGTACTTC.